This TCR beta chain appears in the sequencing data of a study of human T cells and chemical hapten exposure. This clonotype has just a few counts. Time point in this sample: pre-sensitization, week 0. Treatment: therapeutic diphenylcyclopropenone sensitization with weekly scalp DPC. Library preparation tagged each individual cDNA molecule with a unique molecular identifier. TCRdb reanalysed the RACE reads using MiXCR and keeps one entry per CDR3 protein. In the table there are approximately 400,000 distinct CDR3 sequences, roughly 4.6% of which are singletons. The CDR3 totals 17 residues. With V trimmed by 3 bases and J by 3 bases, 12 bases remained unmatched. The germline V gene encodes CDR1 SGHNT and CDR2 YYREEE (reference sequence).

J is TRBJ1-5 and V is TRBV5-4, with 7 nucleotides matching TRBD1. The material was whole blood, obtained in connection with sensitization to the hapten diphenylcyclopropenone (DPC). This sequence was found in a woman in her 50s with alopecia areata. Some clones in this sample may be carry-over from other donors' samples. The CDR3 DNA reads TGTGCCAGCAGCTGCCCAACTTTGGACAGGTTCAATCAGCCCCAGCATTTT. It specifies CASSCPTLDRFNQPQHF. Complete variable domain (other parts from reference TRBV5-4 and TRBJ1-5): ETGVTQSPTHLIKTRGQQVTLRCSSQSGHNTVSWYQQALGQGPQFIFQYYREEENGRGNFPPRFSGLQFPNYSSELNVNALELDDSALYLCASSCPTLDRFNQPQHFGDGTRLSIL.